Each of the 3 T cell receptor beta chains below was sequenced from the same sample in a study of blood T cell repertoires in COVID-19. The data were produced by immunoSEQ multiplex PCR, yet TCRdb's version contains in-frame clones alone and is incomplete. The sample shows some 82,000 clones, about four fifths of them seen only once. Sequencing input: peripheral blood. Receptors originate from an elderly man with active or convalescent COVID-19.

The CDR3 sequence: CASSVGSGAYNEQFF. The DNA of the CDR3 is TGTGCCAGCAGCGTAGGTAGCGGGGCCTACAATGAGCAGTTCTTC. This chain uses TRBV9 with TRBJ2-1; TRBD2 aligns across 8 bases. The junction had 1 base not matched to a gene; V was cut back by 0 bases and J by 2 bases. Germline lookup yields CDR1 SGDLS and CDR2 YYNGEE. The CDR3 consists of 15 residues.

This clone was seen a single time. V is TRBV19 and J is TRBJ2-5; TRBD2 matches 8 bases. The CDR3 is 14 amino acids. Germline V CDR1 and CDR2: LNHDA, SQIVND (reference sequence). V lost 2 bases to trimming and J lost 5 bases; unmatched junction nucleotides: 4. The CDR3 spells CASSIWGLEETQYF. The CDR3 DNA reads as TGTGCCAGTAGTATATGGGGACTAGAGGAGACCCAGTACTTC. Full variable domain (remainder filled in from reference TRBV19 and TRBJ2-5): DGGITQSPKYLFRKEGQNVTLSCEQNLNHDAMYWYRQDPGQGLRLIYYSQIVNDFQKGDIAEGYSVSREKKESFPLTVTSAQKNPTAFYLCASSIWGLEETQYFGPGTRLLVL.

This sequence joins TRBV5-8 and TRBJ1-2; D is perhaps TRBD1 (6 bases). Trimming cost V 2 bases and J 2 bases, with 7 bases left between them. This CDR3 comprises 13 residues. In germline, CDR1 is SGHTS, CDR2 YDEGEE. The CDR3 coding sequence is TGTGCCAGCAGCTTAGACAGGAACTATGGCTACACCTTC. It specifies CASSLDRNYGYTF.